The present T cell receptor (beta chain) was sequenced within a study of blood T cell repertoires in COVID-19. On the study more broadly: Both acute and convalescent COVID-19 samples were obtained from the United States, Italy and Spain. PBMCs, B-cell-depleted T cells, or T cells provided the cDNA or gDNA that made up the material.

In germline, CDR1 is SGDLS, CDR2 YYNGEE. Unmatched junction bases numbered 10, after V lost 1 base and J lost 4 bases. This CDR3 spans 16 amino acids. Original processing methods: Cell counts per sample came from amplifying reference gene primers. Sequencing used immunoSEQ multiplex PCR; TCRdb keeps in-frame clones, though not all of them. For V, J and clone size, that table is used; D and trimming come from the DNA. The table lists roughly 140,000 clones, more than 80% of them singletons. Sequenced input: peripheral blood. The chain combines TRBV9 with TRBJ2-5; 7 bases are a match to TRBD1. The clonotype originates from a human donor with acute or convalescent COVID-19. The donor label of this sample is uncertain. CDR3 bases: TGTGCCAGCAGCGTACTGGGACAGAGAGGGGCAGAGACCCAGTACTTC. Amino acids: CASSVLGQRGAETQYF. Looking up the rest from reference TRBV9 and TRBJ2-5 gives the full variable domain: DSGVTQTPKHLITATGQRVTLRCSPRSGDLSVYWYQQSLDQGLQFLIQYYNGEERAKGNILERFSAQQFPDLHSELNLSSLELGDSALYFCASSVLGQRGAETQYFGPGTRLLVL.